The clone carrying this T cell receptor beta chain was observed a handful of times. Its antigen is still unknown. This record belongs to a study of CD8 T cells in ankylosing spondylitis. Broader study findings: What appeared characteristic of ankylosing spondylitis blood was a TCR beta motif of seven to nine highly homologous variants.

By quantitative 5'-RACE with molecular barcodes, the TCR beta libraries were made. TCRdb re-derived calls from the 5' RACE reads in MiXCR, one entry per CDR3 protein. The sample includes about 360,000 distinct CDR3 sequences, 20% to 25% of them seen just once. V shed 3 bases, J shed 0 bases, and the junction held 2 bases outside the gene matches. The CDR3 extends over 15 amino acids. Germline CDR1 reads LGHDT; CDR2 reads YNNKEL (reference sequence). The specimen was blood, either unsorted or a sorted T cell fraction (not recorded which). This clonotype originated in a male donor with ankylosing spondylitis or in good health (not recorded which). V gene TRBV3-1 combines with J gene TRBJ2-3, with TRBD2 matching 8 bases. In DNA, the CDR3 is TGTGCCAGCAGCCACGTAGCGGGGAGCACAGATACGCAGTATTTT. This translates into CASSHVAGSTDTQYF.